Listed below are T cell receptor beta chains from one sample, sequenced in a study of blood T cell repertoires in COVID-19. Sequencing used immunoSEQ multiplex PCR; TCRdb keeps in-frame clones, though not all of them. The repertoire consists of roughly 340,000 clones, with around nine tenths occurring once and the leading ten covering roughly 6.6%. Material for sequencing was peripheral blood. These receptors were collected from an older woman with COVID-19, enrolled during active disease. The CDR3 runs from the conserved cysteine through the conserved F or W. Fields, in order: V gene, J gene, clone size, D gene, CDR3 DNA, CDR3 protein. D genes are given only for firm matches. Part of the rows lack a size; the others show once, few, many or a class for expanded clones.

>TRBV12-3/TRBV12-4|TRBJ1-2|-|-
TGTGCCAGCAGTCCGTCCAGGGGCGGCTACACCTTC
CASSPSRGGYTF
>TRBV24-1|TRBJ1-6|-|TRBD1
TGTGCCACCAGCCCGACAGGGGTAAATTCACCCCTCCACTTT
CATSPTGVNSPLHF
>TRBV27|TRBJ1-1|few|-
TGTGCCAGCAGGATCAAGGACAGATGGAACACTGAAGCTTTCTTT
CASRIKDRWNTEAFF
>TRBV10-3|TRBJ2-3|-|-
TGTGCCATCAGTGAGGTCGGGTTAGCTCCTAGCACAGATACGCAGTATTTT
CAISEVGLAPSTDTQYF
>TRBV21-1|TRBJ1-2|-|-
TGTGCCAGCAGCAAAGGAGGGCCCAGCTATGGCTACACCTTC
CASSKGGPSYGYTF
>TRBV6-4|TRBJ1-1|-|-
TGTGCCAGCAAAATACGGGTGGGAGGTAATACTGAAGCTTTCTTT
CASKIRVGGNTEAFF
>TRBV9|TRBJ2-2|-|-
TGTGCCAGCAGCAATACGGGGGACCCGAGTATCGGGGAGCTGTTTTTT
CASSNTGDPSIGELFF
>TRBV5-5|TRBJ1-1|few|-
TGTGCCAGCAGCTTGGCCTCGGGGAACACTGAAGCTTTCTTT
CASSLASGNTEAFF
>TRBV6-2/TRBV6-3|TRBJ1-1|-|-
TGTGCCAGCAGTTACTCGGGCTTGAACACTGAAGCTTTCTTT
CASSYSGLNTEAFF
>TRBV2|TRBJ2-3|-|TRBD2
TGTGCCAGCAGGAACGGGGGGGCCGGGGCAGATACGCAGTATTTT
CASRNGGAGADTQYF
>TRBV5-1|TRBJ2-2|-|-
TGCGCCAGCAGCTTGTTCCAGAACACCGGGGAGCTGTTTTTT
CASSLFQNTGELFF
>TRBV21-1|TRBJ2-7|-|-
TGTGCCAGCAGCAAAGGGGGGACACGGGCTGCCGAGCAGTACTTC
CASSKGGTRAAEQYF
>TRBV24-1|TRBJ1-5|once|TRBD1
TGTGCCACCAGTGGTGTGACAGGGGCCCAGCATTTT
CATSGVTGAQHF
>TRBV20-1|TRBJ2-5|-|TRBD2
TGCAGTGCAAGTGTAGCGGGGTCCTCGGCGACCCAGTACTTC
CSASVAGSSATQYF
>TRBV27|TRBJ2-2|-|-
TGTGCCAGCAGTTTATGGGCGGGTGTCCCCGGGGAGCTGTTTTTT
CASSLWAGVPGELFF
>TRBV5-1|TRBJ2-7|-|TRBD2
TGCGCCAGCAGCCCGGGGACTAGCGGGGGGGCGGCCTACGAGCAGTACTTC
CASSPGTSGGAAYEQYF
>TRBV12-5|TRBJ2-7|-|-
TGTGCTAGTGGTTTGGTAGGGGTAGGGCAGTACTTC
CASGLVGVGQYF
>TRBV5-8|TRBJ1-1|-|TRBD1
TGTGCCAGCAGCTCGAGGACAGGGAGAAACACTGAAGCTTTCTTT
CASSSRTGRNTEAFF
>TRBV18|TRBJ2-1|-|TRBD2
TGTGCCAGCTCACCACCTAGCGGGGGAGTCAATGAGCAGTTCTTC
CASSPPSGGVNEQFF
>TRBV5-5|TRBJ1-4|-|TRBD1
TGTGCCAGCAGCCTGGGGACAGTAACTAATGAAAAACTGTTTTTT
CASSLGTVTNEKLFF
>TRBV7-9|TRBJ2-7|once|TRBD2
TGTGCCAGCAGCCGTGGGACTAGCGACTCCTACGAGCAGTACTTC
CASSRGTSDSYEQYF
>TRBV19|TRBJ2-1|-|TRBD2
TGTGCCAGTACCACCAATCCTAGCGGGTACAATGAGCAGTTCTTC
CASTTNPSGYNEQFF
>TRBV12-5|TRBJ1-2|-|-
TGTGCTAGTGGTTTGGTACGGGATGGCTACACCTTC
CASGLVRDGYTF
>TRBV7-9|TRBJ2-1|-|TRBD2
TGTGCCAGCAGCGCCCTAGCGGGGGGATACAATGAGCAGTTCTTC
CASSALAGGYNEQFF
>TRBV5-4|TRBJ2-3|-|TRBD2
TGTGCCAGCAGCCCGGGACTAACCAGCACAGATACGCAGTATTTT
CASSPGLTSTDTQYF
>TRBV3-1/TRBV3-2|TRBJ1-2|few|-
TGTGCCAGCAGCCCCCTAGGGGTGGGCGGCTACACCTTC
CASSPLGVGGYTF
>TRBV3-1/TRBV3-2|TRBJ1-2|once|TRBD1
TGTGCCAGCAGCCAATGGGAACAGGGGGTTTACTATGGCTACACCTTC
CASSQWEQGVYYGYTF
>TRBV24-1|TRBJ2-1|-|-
TGTGCCACCAGTGATCCGTCCGGGAGCTCCTACAATGAGCAGTTCTTC
CATSDPSGSSYNEQFF
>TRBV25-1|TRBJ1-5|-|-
TGTGCCAGCAGTGAATTGGGGCAGAAAGATCAGCCCCAGCATTTT
CASSELGQKDQPQHF
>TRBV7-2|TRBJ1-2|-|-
TGTGCCAGCAGCTTGGGTCAGGCCCTCTATGGCTACACCTTC
CASSLGQALYGYTF
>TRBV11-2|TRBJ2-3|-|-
TGTGCCAGCAGCTTAGATCTAGATACGCAGTATTTT
CASSLDLDTQYF
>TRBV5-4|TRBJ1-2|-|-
TGTGCCAGCAGCTTGGGGGGCAGGGGACCTTCCGGCTACACCTTC
CASSLGGRGPSGYTF
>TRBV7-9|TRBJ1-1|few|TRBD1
TGTGCCAGCAGCCCCAGACAGGGGTTGAACACTGAAGCTTTCTTT
CASSPRQGLNTEAFF
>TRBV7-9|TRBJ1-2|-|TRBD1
TGTGCCAGCAGCTTCTCGGGACAGGGGAACTATGGCTACACCTTC
CASSFSGQGNYGYTF
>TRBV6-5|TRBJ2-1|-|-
TGTGCCAGCAGTTACTCCCGGTACAATGAGCAGTTCTTC
CASSYSRYNEQFF
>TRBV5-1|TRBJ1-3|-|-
TGCGCCAGCAGCTTGGCAGGGTCCTCTGGAAACACCATATATTTT
CASSLAGSSGNTIYF
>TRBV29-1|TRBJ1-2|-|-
TGCAGCGTTCGGGGTGACTACTATGGCTACACCTTC
CSVRGDYYGYTF
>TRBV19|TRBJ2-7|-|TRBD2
TGTGCCAGTAGTAACGGACTAGCGGGGGGGAATTACGAGCAGTACTTC
CASSNGLAGGNYEQYF
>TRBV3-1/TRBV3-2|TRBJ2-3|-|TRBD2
TGTGCCAGCAGCCAGTACGGGGGGGCCAAAGATACGCAGTATTTT
CASSQYGGAKDTQYF
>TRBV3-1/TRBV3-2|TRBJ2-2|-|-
TGTGCCAGCAGCCAAGCCGGTAACACCGGGGAGCTGTTTTTT
CASSQAGNTGELFF
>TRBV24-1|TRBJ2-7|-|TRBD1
TGTGCCACCAGTGACTCTGGGACAGGGGCCTACGAGCAGTACTTC
CATSDSGTGAYEQYF
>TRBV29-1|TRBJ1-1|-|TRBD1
TGCAGCGTCGGGACAGGGGGAAAGAGCACTGAAGCTTTCTTT
CSVGTGGKSTEAFF